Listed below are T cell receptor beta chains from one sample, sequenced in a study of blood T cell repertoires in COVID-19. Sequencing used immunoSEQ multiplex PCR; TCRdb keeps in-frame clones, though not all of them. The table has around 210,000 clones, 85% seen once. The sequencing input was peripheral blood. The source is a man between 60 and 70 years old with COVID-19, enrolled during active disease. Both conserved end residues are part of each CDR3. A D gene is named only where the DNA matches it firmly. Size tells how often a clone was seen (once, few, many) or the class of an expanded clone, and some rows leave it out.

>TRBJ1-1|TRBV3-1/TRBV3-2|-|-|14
TGTGCCAGCAGCCCCGTGGGAGGAGACACTGAAGCTTTCTTT
CASSPVGGDTEAFF
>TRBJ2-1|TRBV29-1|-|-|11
TGCAGCGTTGGTCCCTACTATGAGCAGTTCTTC
CSVGPYYEQFF
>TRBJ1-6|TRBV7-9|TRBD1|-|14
TGTGCCAGCAGCTTACGGACAGGGAATTCACCCCTCCACTTT
CASSLRTGNSPLHF
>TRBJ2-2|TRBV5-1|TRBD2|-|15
TGCGCCAGCAGCTTGGGGCTAGCGGGAGAGGGGGAGCTGTTTTTT
CASSLGLAGEGELFF
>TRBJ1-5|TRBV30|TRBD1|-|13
TGTGCCTGGAGTGTGAGGGGGCAACAGCCCCAGCATTTT
CAWSVRGQQPQHF
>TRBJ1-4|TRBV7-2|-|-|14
TGTGCCAGCCGGAGCTCTGCAACTAATGAAAAACTGTTTTTT
CASRSSATNEKLFF
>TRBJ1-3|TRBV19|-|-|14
TGTGCCAGTACCTCATGGACAGCTGGAAACACCATATATTTT
CASTSWTAGNTIYF
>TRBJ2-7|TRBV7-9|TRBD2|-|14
TGTGCCAGCAGTTCCAAACTAGCGGGAGATGAGCAGTACTTC
CASSSKLAGDEQYF
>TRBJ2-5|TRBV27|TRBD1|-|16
TGTGCCAGCAGCAACTTCCGGGACAGGGGTAAAGAGACCCAGTACTTC
CASSNFRDRGKETQYF
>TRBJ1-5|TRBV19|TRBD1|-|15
TGTGCCAGTAGTATGCCGGGACAGGGCTATCAGCCCCAGCATTTT
CASSMPGQGYQPQHF
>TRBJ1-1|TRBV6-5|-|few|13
TGTGCCAGCAGGGGCAGGGGGAACACTGAAGCTTTCTTT
CASRGRGNTEAFF
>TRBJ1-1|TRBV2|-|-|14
TGTGCCAGCAGGTTCGGGACACCGAACACTGAAGCTTTCTTT
CASRFGTPNTEAFF
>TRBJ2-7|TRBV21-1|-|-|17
TGTGCCAGCAGCGACTTGGGATTAGCGGGAACCCCCTACGAGCAGTACTTC
CASSDLGLAGTPYEQYF
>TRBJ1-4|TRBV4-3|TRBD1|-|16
TGCGCCAGCAGCCAAGTTTTCGGACAGGGTAATGAAAAACTGTTTTTT
CASSQVFGQGNEKLFF
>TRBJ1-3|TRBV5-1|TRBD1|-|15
TGCGCCAGCAGCGAGTCAGGGGGCGCGGGAAACACCATATATTTT
CASSESGGAGNTIYF
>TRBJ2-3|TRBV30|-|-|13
TGTGCCTGGAGTCAGGGGAACACAGATACGCAGTATTTT
CAWSQGNTDTQYF
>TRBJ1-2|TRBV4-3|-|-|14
TGCGCCAGCAGCCAAGATTTAGCTGGGAGCGGCTACACCTTC
CASSQDLAGSGYTF
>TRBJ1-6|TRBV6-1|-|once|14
TGTGCCAGCAGTGACAACAGTCCGAATTCACCCCTCCACTTT
CASSDNSPNSPLHF
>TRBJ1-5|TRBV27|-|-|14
TGTGCCAGCACTAAGACAGGACTAGGGCAGCCCCAGCATTTT
CASTKTGLGQPQHF
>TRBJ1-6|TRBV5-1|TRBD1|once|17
TGCGCCAGCAGCTTTGGACAGGAGAGCTCCTATAATTCACCCCTCCACTTT
CASSFGQESSYNSPLHF
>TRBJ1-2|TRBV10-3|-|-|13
TGTGCCATCAGTGAGACAACTAACTATGGCTACACCTTC
CAISETTNYGYTF
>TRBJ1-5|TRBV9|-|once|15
TGTGCCAGCAGCGCAACAGGGTATTACAATCAGCCCCAGCATTTT
CASSATGYYNQPQHF
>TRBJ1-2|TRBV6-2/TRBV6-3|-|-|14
TGTGCCAGCAGTTACTCTTCCCTCTCGAGTGGCTACACCTTC
CASSYSSLSSGYTF
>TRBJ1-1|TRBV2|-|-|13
TGTGCCAGCAGTTTGGGGGGGTCCACTGAAGCTTTCTTT
CASSLGGSTEAFF
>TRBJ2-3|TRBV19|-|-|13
TGTGCCAGTAGTGGAGCGACAGGTTTCTCCCTACTCTTT
CASSGATGFSLLF
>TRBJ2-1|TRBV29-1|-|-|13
TGCAGCGTCCACCGGGGCTCCTACAATGAGCAGTTCTTC
CSVHRGSYNEQFF
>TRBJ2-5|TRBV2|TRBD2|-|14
TGTGCCAGCATGTCCGGGACTAGGCGGGAGACCCAGTACTTC
CASMSGTRRETQYF
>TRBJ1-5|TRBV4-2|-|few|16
TGTGCCAGCAGCCAAGAAGACAGGTATAGCAATCAGCCCCAGCATTTT
CASSQEDRYSNQPQHF
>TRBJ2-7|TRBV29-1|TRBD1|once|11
TGCAGCGCCGGGACAGGGATCGAGCAGTACTTC
CSAGTGIEQYF
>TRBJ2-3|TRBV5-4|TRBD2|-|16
TGTGCCAGCAGCTCCCGGACTAGCGGGAGAGTAGATACGCAGTATTTT
CASSSRTSGRVDTQYF
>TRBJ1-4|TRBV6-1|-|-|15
TGTGCCAGCAGTGACAGGGGTCGGCCTAATGAAAAACTGTTTTTT
CASSDRGRPNEKLFF
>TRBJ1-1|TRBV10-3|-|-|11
TGTGCCATCAGTGACGGCACTGAAGCTTTCTTT
CAISDGTEAFF
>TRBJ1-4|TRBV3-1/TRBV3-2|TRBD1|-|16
TGTGCCAGCAGCCAAGCCGCTACAGGGGTGGGTGAAAAACTGTTTTTT
CASSQAATGVGEKLFF
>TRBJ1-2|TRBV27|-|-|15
TGTGCCAGCAGTTTATCCCCCCGGACAACGTATGGCTACACCTTC
CASSLSPRTTYGYTF
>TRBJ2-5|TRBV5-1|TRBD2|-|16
TGCGCCAGCAGCTTGATCAGCGGGAGGTCCTGGGAGACCCAGTACTTC
CASSLISGRSWETQYF
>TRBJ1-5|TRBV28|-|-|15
TGTGCCAGCAGGTACCAGGGTAGGGGCAATCAGCCCCAGCATTTT
CASRYQGRGNQPQHF